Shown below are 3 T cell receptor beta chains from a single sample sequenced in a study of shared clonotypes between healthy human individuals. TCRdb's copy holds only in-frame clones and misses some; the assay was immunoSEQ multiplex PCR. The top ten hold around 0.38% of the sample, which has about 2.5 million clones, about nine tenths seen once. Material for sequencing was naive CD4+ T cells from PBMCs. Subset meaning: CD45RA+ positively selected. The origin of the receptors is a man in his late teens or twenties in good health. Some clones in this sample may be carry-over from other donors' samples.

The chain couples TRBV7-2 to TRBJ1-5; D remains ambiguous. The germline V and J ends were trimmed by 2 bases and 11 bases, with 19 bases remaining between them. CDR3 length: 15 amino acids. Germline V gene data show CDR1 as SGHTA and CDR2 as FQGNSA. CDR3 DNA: TGTGCCAGCAGCTTAAGGGTAGGCGCGAATCAAGCCCAGCATTTT. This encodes CASSLRVGANQAQHF. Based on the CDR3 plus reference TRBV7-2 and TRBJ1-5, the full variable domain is GAGVSQSPSNKVTEKGKDVELRCDPISGHTALYWYRQSLGQGLEFLIYFQGNSAPDKSGLPSDRFSAERTGGSVSTLTIQRTQQEDSAVYLCASSLRVGANQAQHFGDGTRLSIL.

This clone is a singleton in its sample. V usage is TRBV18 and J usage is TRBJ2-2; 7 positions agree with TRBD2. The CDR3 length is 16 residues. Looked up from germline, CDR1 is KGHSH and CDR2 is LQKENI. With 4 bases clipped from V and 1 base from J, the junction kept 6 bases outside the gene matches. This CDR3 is CASSRRTSENTGELFF. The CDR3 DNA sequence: TGTGCCAGCTCACGACGCACTAGCGAGAACACCGGGGAGCTGTTTTTT.

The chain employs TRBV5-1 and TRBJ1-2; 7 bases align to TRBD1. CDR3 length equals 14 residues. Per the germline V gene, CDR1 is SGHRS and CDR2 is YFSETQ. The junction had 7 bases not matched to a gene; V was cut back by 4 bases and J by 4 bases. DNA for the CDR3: TGCGCCAGCAGCACCGACAGGGCCTCCTATGGCTACACCTTC. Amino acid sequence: CASSTDRASYGYTF.